Detailed here is one T cell receptor (beta chain). What it binds is unknown. The CDR3 runs to 15 residues. The entry originates in a study of T cells expressing NK-cell markers. Whole-study context: Seven sequenced donors out of eight were HCMV-seropositive, one seronegative.

UMIs accompanied the 5'RACE template switching by which TCR beta cDNA was made. TCRdb reworked the 5' RACE reads into one entry per CDR3 protein, no DNA. This sample's table reports over 150,000 distinct CDR3 sequences. Whole-study findings and limits: Similarly, these clonotypes led the CD3+CD56-NKG2C+ fraction as well in several donors. Top CD8+ clonotypes included the dominant CD3+CD56+NKG2C+ clonotypes in 5 to 7 donors.

The sequence derives from a woman in her 50s in good health. The sample was blood T cells: a sorted CD56 or NKG2C T cell subset, CD4+ or CD8+ T cells, or bulk PBMC T cells (not recorded which). The rearrangement uses TRBV12-3 or TRBV12-4 and TRBJ2-1; no DNA is available, so the TRBD2 call from TCRdb remains unchecked. This CDR3 reads CASSLVRRERDEQFF.